These T cell receptor beta chains were read from a single sample in a study of cytomegalovirus exposure and HLA in healthy donors. The assay was immunoSEQ multiplex PCR, and TCRdb's table has in-frame clones only and misses some. The data show about 200,000 clones, with around 77% seen just once and roughly 3% held by the top ten. Sequencing used PBMCs. The receptors were sampled from a woman aged 25 to 39 in good health and CMV-seronegative. Both conserved end residues are part of each CDR3. Fields, in order: J gene, V gene, D gene, clone size, CDR3 protein, CDR3 DNA. A D gene is named only where the DNA matches it firmly. Where a row states a size, it is once, few, many or the class of an expanded clone; other rows omit it.

j_call: TRBJ1-1; v_call: TRBV19; d_call: -; clone_size: -; cdr3_aa: CASIPSWGPTEAFF; cdr3_nt: TGTGCCAGTATCCCGTCGTGGGGGCCCACTGAAGCTTTCTTT
j_call: TRBJ2-1; v_call: TRBV6-5; d_call: TRBD2; clone_size: -; cdr3_aa: CASSLAGGNEQFF; cdr3_nt: TGTGCCAGCAGTTTAGCGGGAGGAAATGAGCAGTTCTTC
j_call: TRBJ2-3; v_call: TRBV7-9; d_call: TRBD2; clone_size: -; cdr3_aa: CASSFPAGGATDTQYF; cdr3_nt: TGTGCCAGCAGCTTCCCAGCGGGGGGGGCCACAGATACGCAGTATTTT
j_call: TRBJ2-3; v_call: TRBV5-1; d_call: TRBD2; clone_size: -; cdr3_aa: CASSASGGFTDTQYF; cdr3_nt: TGCGCCAGCAGCGCTAGCGGGGGATTCACAGATACGCAGTATTTT
j_call: TRBJ2-7; v_call: TRBV27; d_call: -; clone_size: -; cdr3_aa: CASSLWPGHYEQYF; cdr3_nt: TGTGCCAGCAGTTTATGGCCGGGACACTACGAGCAGTACTTC
j_call: TRBJ1-1; v_call: TRBV7-9; d_call: TRBD1; clone_size: few; cdr3_aa: CASSYDRGAFF; cdr3_nt: TGTGCCAGCAGCTACGACAGGGGAGCTTTCTTT
j_call: TRBJ1-2; v_call: TRBV5-4; d_call: -; clone_size: -; cdr3_aa: CASSLAGGLNYGYTF; cdr3_nt: TGTGCCAGCAGCTTGGCCGGAGGCCTTAACTATGGCTACACCTTC
j_call: TRBJ1-1; v_call: TRBV2; d_call: -; clone_size: -; cdr3_aa: CASSGGLNTEAFF; cdr3_nt: TGTGCCAGCAGTGGGGGCCTTAACACTGAAGCTTTCTTT
j_call: TRBJ2-5; v_call: TRBV6-5; d_call: -; clone_size: -; cdr3_aa: CASSEAPQETQYF; cdr3_nt: TGTGCCAGCAGTGAAGCCCCACAAGAGACCCAGTACTTC
j_call: TRBJ2-7; v_call: TRBV7-9; d_call: TRBD1; clone_size: -; cdr3_aa: CSSGQGGYEQYF; cdr3_nt: TGTTCCAGCGGACAGGGGGGCTACGAGCAGTACTTC
j_call: TRBJ1-4; v_call: TRBV7-6; d_call: TRBD1; clone_size: once; cdr3_aa: CASSSVVGTGGEKLFF; cdr3_nt: TGTGCCAGCAGCTCCGTGGTGGGGACAGGGGGCGAAAAACTGTTTTTT
j_call: TRBJ2-7; v_call: TRBV2; d_call: -; clone_size: once; cdr3_aa: CASNVQGEQYF; cdr3_nt: TGTGCCAGCAACGTTCAGGGCGAGCAGTACTTC
j_call: TRBJ1-1; v_call: TRBV19; d_call: -; clone_size: few; cdr3_aa: CASSIGRNTEAFF; cdr3_nt: TGTGCCAGTAGTATAGGCAGGAACACTGAAGCTTTCTTT
j_call: TRBJ2-7; v_call: TRBV5-6; d_call: -; clone_size: -; cdr3_aa: CASSFLDSPHYGPEQYF; cdr3_nt: TGTGCCAGCAGCTTCCTAGACAGTCCTCATTATGGGCCCGAGCAGTACTTC
j_call: TRBJ2-7; v_call: TRBV4-1; d_call: TRBD1; clone_size: -; cdr3_aa: CATSHRTGLSYEQYF; cdr3_nt: TGCGCCACCAGCCATAGGACAGGCCTGTCCTACGAGCAGTACTTC
j_call: TRBJ2-4; v_call: TRBV5-1; d_call: TRBD2; clone_size: -; cdr3_aa: CASSLKAGGSLAKNIQYF; cdr3_nt: TGCGCCAGCAGCTTGAAAGCGGGAGGCTCTCTAGCCAAAAACATTCAGTACTTC
j_call: TRBJ2-3; v_call: TRBV6-5; d_call: TRBD1; clone_size: -; cdr3_aa: CASSSGTGDTDTQYF; cdr3_nt: TGTGCCAGCAGTTCCGGGACAGGGGACACAGATACGCAGTATTTT
j_call: TRBJ1-5; v_call: TRBV15; d_call: TRBD1; clone_size: -; cdr3_aa: CATSSLTGGGQPQHF; cdr3_nt: TGTGCCACCAGCAGTTTGACAGGGGGAGGCCAGCCCCAGCATTTT
j_call: TRBJ1-1; v_call: TRBV5-1; d_call: TRBD1; clone_size: -; cdr3_aa: CASSGGQGVQLYTEAFF; cdr3_nt: TGCGCCAGCAGCGGGGGACAGGGAGTCCAACTTTACACTGAAGCTTTCTTT
j_call: TRBJ2-7; v_call: TRBV29-1; d_call: TRBD2; clone_size: -; cdr3_aa: CSVAFGTTSGGQYF; cdr3_nt: TGCAGCGTTGCTTTCGGGACTACCTCCGGTGGGCAGTACTTC
j_call: TRBJ2-7; v_call: TRBV27; d_call: TRBD1; clone_size: -; cdr3_aa: CASSFLTPGQAPYEQYF; cdr3_nt: TGTGCCAGCAGTTTTCTAACCCCGGGACAGGCCCCCTACGAGCAGTACTTC
j_call: TRBJ2-3; v_call: TRBV5-8; d_call: TRBD2; clone_size: -; cdr3_aa: CASSPFGTSGTDTQYF; cdr3_nt: TGTGCCAGCAGCCCATTTGGTACTAGCGGCACAGATACGCAGTATTTT
j_call: TRBJ2-5; v_call: TRBV5-5; d_call: TRBD1; clone_size: -; cdr3_aa: CASSLLQGLETQYF; cdr3_nt: TGTGCCAGCAGCTTGTTACAGGGGTTAGAGACCCAGTACTTC
j_call: TRBJ2-1; v_call: TRBV5-6; d_call: -; clone_size: -; cdr3_aa: CASSLYLVEQFF; cdr3_nt: TGTGCCAGCAGCTTGTACTTGGTCGAGCAGTTCTTC
j_call: TRBJ2-3; v_call: TRBV18; d_call: -; clone_size: -; cdr3_aa: CASSPRAERDTQYF; cdr3_nt: TGTGCCAGCTCACCACGGGCCGAAAGGGATACGCAGTATTTT
j_call: TRBJ2-3; v_call: TRBV25-1; d_call: TRBD2; clone_size: -; cdr3_aa: CASSRRGSGATDTQYF; cdr3_nt: TGTGCCAGCAGCCGGAGGGGTAGCGGGGCCACAGATACGCAGTATTTT
j_call: TRBJ2-5; v_call: TRBV9; d_call: -; clone_size: -; cdr3_aa: CASSALTPLGETQYF; cdr3_nt: TGTGCCAGCAGCGCCTTGACACCCCTCGGAGAGACCCAGTACTTC
j_call: TRBJ2-7; v_call: TRBV5-4; d_call: -; clone_size: -; cdr3_aa: CASSRSTRPYEQYF; cdr3_nt: TGTGCCAGCAGCAGATCGACTAGGCCCTACGAGCAGTACTTC
j_call: TRBJ2-5; v_call: TRBV5-4; d_call: -; clone_size: once; cdr3_aa: CASSLDRKETQYF; cdr3_nt: TGTGCCAGCAGCTTGGACAGAAAAGAGACCCAGTACTTC
j_call: TRBJ2-3; v_call: TRBV5-1; d_call: TRBD2; clone_size: -; cdr3_aa: CASGLAGGRTYTQYF; cdr3_nt: TGCGCCAGCGGACTAGCGGGGGGCCGAACTTATACGCAGTATTTT
j_call: TRBJ1-1; v_call: TRBV5-1; d_call: TRBD1; clone_size: -; cdr3_aa: CASSLFLRQGSGTEAFF; cdr3_nt: TGCGCCAGCAGCTTGTTCCTGAGACAGGGGAGTGGGACTGAAGCTTTCTTT
j_call: TRBJ1-1; v_call: TRBV6-1; d_call: -; clone_size: -; cdr3_aa: CASSGGKGNTEAFF; cdr3_nt: TGTGCCAGCAGTGGGGGCAAGGGGAACACTGAAGCTTTCTTT
j_call: TRBJ2-3; v_call: TRBV5-1; d_call: TRBD2; clone_size: -; cdr3_aa: CASSEGAGGPSDTQYF; cdr3_nt: TGCGCCAGCAGCGAAGGGGCGGGAGGACCGTCCGATACGCAGTATTTT
j_call: TRBJ2-5; v_call: TRBV30; d_call: TRBD1; clone_size: -; cdr3_aa: CAWRGLTGWVGTQYF; cdr3_nt: TGTGCCTGGAGGGGGCTGACAGGGTGGGTCGGGACCCAGTACTTC
j_call: TRBJ2-3; v_call: TRBV30; d_call: -; clone_size: -; cdr3_aa: CAWSVGSARITDTQYF; cdr3_nt: TGTGCCTGGAGTGTGGGCAGTGCGAGAATCACAGATACGCAGTATTTT
j_call: TRBJ2-7; v_call: TRBV5-1; d_call: TRBD1; clone_size: -; cdr3_aa: CASRVGTGGTYEQYF; cdr3_nt: TGCGCCAGCAGGGTGGGGACAGGGGGGACCTACGAGCAGTACTTC
j_call: TRBJ2-5; v_call: TRBV29-1; d_call: -; clone_size: -; cdr3_aa: CSVEDLWSGKETQYF; cdr3_nt: TGCAGCGTTGAAGATTTGTGGTCAGGGAAAGAGACCCAGTACTTC
j_call: TRBJ2-1; v_call: TRBV10-2; d_call: TRBD2; clone_size: -; cdr3_aa: CASRPGGAYNEQFF; cdr3_nt: TGCGCCAGCCGCCCCGGGGGGGCCTACAATGAGCAGTTCTTC
j_call: TRBJ1-2; v_call: TRBV7-9; d_call: -; clone_size: -; cdr3_aa: CASSLGPPPYGYTF; cdr3_nt: TGTGCCAGCAGCTTAGGTCCCCCTCCTTATGGCTACACCTTC
j_call: TRBJ2-7; v_call: TRBV5-1; d_call: TRBD2; clone_size: few; cdr3_aa: CASSLTAGGSVYEQYF; cdr3_nt: TGCGCCAGCAGCCTAACAGCGGGGGGCAGTGTATACGAGCAGTACTTC
j_call: TRBJ2-7; v_call: TRBV13; d_call: TRBD2; clone_size: -; cdr3_aa: CASSFRAGDEGVYEQYF; cdr3_nt: TGTGCCAGCAGCTTTCGAGCGGGAGATGAAGGAGTCTACGAGCAGTACTTC
j_call: TRBJ1-1; v_call: TRBV9; d_call: -; clone_size: -; cdr3_aa: CASSVSSSMNTEAFF; cdr3_nt: TGTGCCAGCAGCGTATCTTCAAGCATGAACACTGAAGCTTTCTTT
j_call: TRBJ2-7; v_call: TRBV19; d_call: TRBD2; clone_size: once; cdr3_aa: CASTPVLGGLDDEQYF; cdr3_nt: TGTGCCAGTACCCCGGTCCTCGGGGGGTTGGACGACGAGCAGTACTTC
j_call: TRBJ1-1; v_call: TRBV29-1; d_call: TRBD1; clone_size: few; cdr3_aa: CSARGGLNTEAFF; cdr3_nt: TGCAGCGCCCGAGGGGGCCTAAACACTGAAGCTTTCTTT
j_call: TRBJ1-3; v_call: TRBV7-2; d_call: TRBD1; clone_size: once; cdr3_aa: CASSLLVGQGVNTIYF; cdr3_nt: TGTGCCAGCAGCTTGCTTGTGGGGCAGGGGGTAAACACCATATATTTT
j_call: TRBJ2-3; v_call: TRBV9; d_call: TRBD2; clone_size: -; cdr3_aa: CASSVGREESDTQYF; cdr3_nt: TGTGCCAGCAGCGTAGGTCGGGAGGAGTCAGATACGCAGTATTTT
j_call: TRBJ2-5; v_call: TRBV5-1; d_call: -; clone_size: -; cdr3_aa: CASSSPERGGETQYF; cdr3_nt: TGCGCCAGCAGCTCTCCTGAAAGGGGTGGGGAGACCCAGTACTTC
j_call: TRBJ2-3; v_call: TRBV6-5; d_call: -; clone_size: -; cdr3_aa: CASSLRQEITDTQYF; cdr3_nt: TGTGCCAGCAGTTTGAGACAAGAGATAACAGATACGCAGTATTTT
j_call: TRBJ2-7; v_call: TRBV10-3; d_call: -; clone_size: -; cdr3_aa: CAIRETSRDYEQYF; cdr3_nt: TGTGCCATCAGGGAAACTAGCCGTGATTACGAGCAGTACTTC
j_call: TRBJ2-3; v_call: TRBV4-1; d_call: -; clone_size: -; cdr3_aa: CASSQGVLGAFSTDTQYF; cdr3_nt: TGCGCCAGCAGCCAAGGGGTTTTGGGGGCTTTTAGCACAGATACGCAGTATTTT
j_call: TRBJ2-7; v_call: TRBV11-2; d_call: -; clone_size: -; cdr3_aa: CASSPADSLREQYF; cdr3_nt: TGTGCCAGCAGCCCGGCGGACTCCCTACGCGAGCAGTACTTC
j_call: TRBJ2-1; v_call: TRBV15; d_call: TRBD1; clone_size: -; cdr3_aa: CATSSSRDRVYEQFF; cdr3_nt: TGTGCCACCAGCAGCTCCCGGGACAGGGTATATGAGCAGTTCTTC
j_call: TRBJ1-1; v_call: TRBV19; d_call: -; clone_size: -; cdr3_aa: CASSGLSMNTEAFF; cdr3_nt: TGTGCCAGTAGTGGGCTGTCTATGAACACTGAAGCTTTCTTT
j_call: TRBJ2-1; v_call: TRBV29-1; d_call: -; clone_size: -; cdr3_aa: CSVGTGTTPLF; cdr3_nt: -
j_call: TRBJ2-7; v_call: TRBV7-2; d_call: TRBD2; clone_size: -; cdr3_aa: CASSLAGTSGSSYEQYF; cdr3_nt: TGTGCCAGCAGCTTAGCGGGGACTAGCGGAAGCTCCTACGAGCAGTACTTC
j_call: TRBJ1-1; v_call: TRBV6-9; d_call: -; clone_size: -; cdr3_aa: CASSYPPTPGGVNTEAFF; cdr3_nt: TGTGCCAGCAGTTATCCCCCGACCCCCGGGGGGGTGAACACTGAAGCTTTCTTT
j_call: TRBJ2-1; v_call: TRBV5-1; d_call: TRBD2; clone_size: -; cdr3_aa: CASYLIAGGPGEQFF; cdr3_nt: TGCGCCAGCTACCTAATAGCGGGGGGGCCGGGTGAGCAGTTCTTC
j_call: TRBJ2-1; v_call: TRBV7-6; d_call: TRBD2; clone_size: -; cdr3_aa: CASSKSGTSVYNEQFF; cdr3_nt: TGTGCCAGCAGCAAATCCGGGACTAGCGTTTACAATGAGCAGTTCTTC
j_call: TRBJ1-2; v_call: TRBV6-5; d_call: TRBD1; clone_size: -; cdr3_aa: CATFRQGYAYGYTF; cdr3_nt: TGTGCCACCTTTAGACAGGGGTACGCCTATGGCTACACCTTC
j_call: TRBJ1-4; v_call: TRBV30; d_call: -; clone_size: -; cdr3_aa: CAWRRGRYNEKLFF; cdr3_nt: TGTGCCTGGAGGAGGGGGAGATATAATGAAAAACTGTTTTTT